The 21 T cell receptor beta chains below come from one sample, sequenced in a study of cytomegalovirus exposure and HLA in healthy donors. PCR involved 60 Vbeta and 13 Jbeta primers. TCRdb's table, derived via immunoSEQ multiplex PCR, lists solely in-frame clones and lacks some. The data hold about 160,000 clones, with 60% to 85% observed a single time. The sample consisted of PBMCs. The receptors originated from a woman aged 35 to 49 in good health and CMV-seropositive.

Points on this clone: Within the sample, other DNA sequences also encode this same CDR3. This chain joins TRBV30 and TRBJ2-5; D is perhaps TRBD2 (6 bases). The V gene's germline CDR1 is GTSNPN and CDR2 SVGIG (reference sequence). There are 13 residues in the CDR3. Trimming cost V 0 bases and J 2 bases, with 7 bases left between them. The CDR3 loop reads CAWSVGGQETQYF. In DNA form, the CDR3 reads TGTGCCTGGAGTGTGGGGGGACAAGAGACCCAGTACTTC.

With regard to this clone: At the DNA level, this CDR3 is encoded by other sequences in the same sample as well. The chain links TRBV6-5 to TRBJ2-3, with TRBD2 matching over 11 bases. This CDR3 comprises 15 residues. CDR1 is MNHEY, CDR2 SVGAGI, per germline. Trimming at V came to 4 bases and at J to 2 bases, leaving 2 bases not matched to a gene. The CDR3 loop is CASSLAGGNTDTQYF. In DNA form, the CDR3 reads TGTGCCAGCAGTTTAGCGGGGGGGAACACAGATACGCAGTATTTT.

The chain is built from TRBV5-1 and TRBJ2-3; D is undetermined. Germline-derived CDR1 and CDR2 are SGHRS and YFSETQ. The V gene lost 3 bases and the J gene lost 2 bases, with 10 bases spanning the gap. The CDR3 is made up of 14 amino acids. The CDR3 loop is CASSSPGNTDTQYF. The CDR3 coding sequence is TGCGCCAGCAGCTCCCCAGGAAACACAGATACGCAGTATTTT.

The genes are TRBV7-9 and TRBJ2-1; TRBD2 matches at 12 bases. There are 15 residues in the CDR3. J lost 5 bases, V lost 5 bases, and 4 bases had no gene match. CDR1 and CDR2 from the germline V gene are SEHNR and FQNEAQ (reference sequence). CDR3 sequence: CASSTTSGGHNEQFF. CDR3 nucleotides: TGTGCCAGCAGCACGACTAGCGGGGGCCACAATGAGCAGTTCTTC. Variable domain in full (rest from reference TRBV7-9 and TRBJ2-1): DTGVSQNPRHKITKRGQNVTFRCDPISEHNRLYWYRQTLGQGPEFLTYFQNEAQLEKSRLLSDRFSAERPKGSFSTLEIQRTEQGDSAMYLCASSTTSGGHNEQFFGPGTRLTVL.

A remark on this clone: At one of its ends the junction is not consistent with the germline gene, which may arise from a read error. V is TRBV6-5 and J is TRBJ2-4, with 7 nucleotides matching TRBD2. Germline V lookup: CDR1 MNHEY, CDR2 SVGAGI. This CDR3 has 16 amino acids. CDR3 sequence (DNA): TGTGCCAGCAGTTACTCGTCCGGGGGGTTCAAAAACAGTCAGTACTTC. Amino acid sequence: CASSYSSGGFKNSQYF.

The chain joins TRBV4-1 to TRBJ2-2, with D perhaps matching TRBD2 (5 bases). Trimming pared 4 bases from V and 7 bases from J, leaving 7 bases between. Germline V gives CDR1 MGHRA, CDR2 YSYEKL. The CDR3 loop spans 12 amino acids. In DNA form, the CDR3 reads TGCGCCAGCAGCCCGGAGGTCGGGGAGCTGTTTTTT. Protein product: CASSPEVGELFF.

This clone was seen more than once but under ten times. The gene calls are TRBV27 and TRBJ2-7; D uncertain. The CDR3 covers 10 residues. The germline V gene has CDR1 MNHEY and CDR2 SMNVEV (reference sequence). The ends were cut back, 8 bases at V and 0 bases at J, with 2 bases in the middle. The CDR3 spells CASRSYEQYF. The CDR3 coding sequence is TGTGCCAGCCGCTCCTACGAGCAGTACTTC.

The chain employs TRBV7-9 and TRBJ1-1; a possible D gene is TRBD1 (5 bases). The CDR3 loop spans 15 amino acids. Germline V gene data show CDR1 as SEHNR and CDR2 as FQNEAQ (reference sequence). With 5 bases removed from V and 3 bases from J, the gap between germline ends came to 16 bases. CDR3 in amino acids: CASSPTGVGDTEAFF. The CDR3, as DNA: TGTGCCAGCAGCCCGACGGGGGTTGGGGACACTGAAGCTTTCTTT. Drawing the rest from reference TRBV7-9 and TRBJ1-1, the complete variable domain is DTGVSQNPRHKITKRGQNVTFRCDPISEHNRLYWYRQTLGQGPEFLTYFQNEAQLEKSRLLSDRFSAERPKGSFSTLEIQRTEQGDSAMYLCASSPTGVGDTEAFFGQGTRLTVV.

This chain links TRBV9 with TRBJ1-3; 7 bases align to TRBD1. Germline lookup yields CDR1 SGDLS and CDR2 YYNGEE. The CDR3 is 15 residues long. The junction had 6 bases not matched to a gene; V was cut back by 4 bases and J by 2 bases. The CDR3 DNA follows: TGTGCCAGCAGCAAAGCAGGGGGGACTGGAAACACCATATATTTT. Translated, it gives CASSKAGGTGNTIYF.

This rearrangement joins TRBV18 to TRBJ1-1, with D uncertain. This CDR3 is 15 amino acids long. Germline V gene lookup returns CDR1 KGHSH and CDR2 LQKENI. Deletions cut 0 bases from V and 3 bases from J, with 11 bases between. CDR3: CASSPPGPGDTEAFF. The DNA of the CDR3 is TGTGCCAGCTCACCACCGGGTCCGGGAGACACTGAAGCTTTCTTT.

This clone has a handful of counts. The chain combines TRBV7-2 with TRBJ1-1, with TRBD1 matching over 7 bases. Germline trimming cut 5 bases from V and 11 bases from J; bases unmatched to any gene: 14. The V gene's germline CDR1 is SGHTA and CDR2 FQGNSA. CDR3 length equals 14 residues. The CDR3 loop reads CASSVDRRSVMAFF. CDR3 bases: TGTGCCAGCAGCGTGGACAGGCGGTCCGTGATGGCTTTCTTT.

This clone is a singleton in its sample. The chain carries TRBV18 and TRBJ1-2; a weak D match, TRBD1 (6 bases). V lost 3 bases and J 4 bases, leaving 15 bases between the germline ends. Germline V CDR1 and CDR2: KGHSH, LQKENI. This CDR3 contains 15 residues. In nucleotides, the CDR3 is TGTGCCAGCTCACCTCTACCGGACAGCCCCTATGGCTACACCTTC. This encodes CASSPLPDSPYGYTF.

V usage is TRBV28 and J usage is TRBJ2-5, with D perhaps matching TRBD1 (5 bases). The CDR3 is 12 amino acids. The germline V gene encodes CDR1 MDHEN and CDR2 SYDVKM. Trimming removed 2 bases at V and 7 bases at J, with 8 bases between. The CDR3 sequence: CASSLRGGTQYF. In DNA, the CDR3 is TGTGCCAGCAGTTTAAGGGGTGGGACCCAGTACTTC.

The rearrangement uses TRBV27 and TRBJ1-1; perhaps TRBD1 as D (6 bases). Germline lookup yields CDR1 MNHEY and CDR2 SMNVEV (reference sequence). There are 14 residues in the CDR3. V was clipped by 5 bases and J by 6 bases, with 16 bases between them. CDR3 sequence (DNA): TGTGCCAGCAGTCAAAGGGGGGGGGTGCCTGAAGCTTTCTTT. Translation gives CASSQRGGVPEAFF.

Regarding this clone: The junction differs from germline at one of its ends, possibly a read error. This chain links TRBV27 with TRBJ1-1; D is possibly TRBD1 (6 bases). Germline-derived CDR1 and CDR2 are MNHEY and SMNVEV (reference sequence). The CDR3 is 12 residues long. The CDR3: CASRRGGAEAVF. Written as DNA, the CDR3 is TGTGCCAGCAGAAGGGGGGGAGCTGAAGCTGTCTTT.

Concerning this clone itself: This specimen includes other DNA sequences encoding the same CDR3. The V and J genes are TRBV7-9 and TRBJ2-7; D is unclear. The CDR3 consists of 11 residues. V was cut by 1 base and J by 6 bases, with 4 bases left in between. Germline V gene sequence: CDR1 SEHNR, CDR2 FQNEAQ (reference sequence). The CDR3 protein is CASSLGLEQYF. CDR3 coding DNA: TGTGCCAGCAGCTTAGGACTCGAGCAGTACTTC.

This clone appeared a single time. The rearrangement joins TRBV11-2 to TRBJ2-7, with D perhaps matching TRBD2 (5 bases). The CDR3 extends over 15 amino acids. Germline-derived CDR1 and CDR2 are SGHAT and FQNNGV. V lost 3 bases and J lost 6, with 18 bases in between. CDR3 in DNA: TGTGCCAGCAGCTTTGGTTACGAGCGGCTCGGCGAGCAGTACTTC. It encodes CASSFGYERLGEQYF. Variable domain in full (rest from reference TRBV11-2 and TRBJ2-7): EAGVAQSPRYKIIEKRQSVAFWCNPISGHATLYWYQQILGQGPKLLIQFQNNGVVDDSQLPKDRFSAERLKGVDSTLKIQPAKLEDSAVYLCASSFGYERLGEQYFGPGTRLTVT.

This chain joins TRBV28 and TRBJ1-6; D possibly corresponds to TRBD1 (6 bases). This CDR3 region has 16 residues. Trimming took 6 bases from V and 7 from J, leaving 19 bases between them. CDR1 is MDHEN, CDR2 SYDVKM, per germline. Here the CDR3 reads CASRMDNQGSNSPLHF. For the CDR3, the DNA is TGTGCCAGCAGGATGGATAATCAGGGGTCGAATTCACCCCTCCACTTT.

This rearrangement joins TRBV5-6 to TRBJ1-5, with 8 bases lining up with TRBD1. J lost 4 bases, V lost 2 bases, and 8 bases had no gene match. CDR1 is SGHDT, CDR2 YYEEEE, per germline. The CDR3 extends over 16 amino acids. The CDR3 is CASSFGTGGVNQPQHF. CDR3 DNA: TGTGCCAGCAGCTTCGGTACAGGGGGGGTTAATCAGCCCCAGCATTTT.

This clone is a singleton in its sample. The V gene is TRBV27, the J gene TRBJ1-1; D uncertain. The V and J ends lost 3 bases and 1 base respectively, with 6 bases between them. Germline values: CDR1 MNHEY, CDR2 SMNVEV (reference sequence). This CDR3 is built from 13 residues. The CDR3 spells CASSLYGNTEAFF. Here the CDR3 DNA reads TGTGCCAGCAGTTTGTACGGGAACACTGAAGCTTTCTTT.

The gene calls are TRBV30 and TRBJ2-4; TRBD2 aligns across 9 bases. The CDR3 loop spans 14 amino acids. Trimming at V came to 0 bases and at J to 7 bases, leaving 4 bases not matched to a gene. Per the germline V gene, CDR1 is GTSNPN and CDR2 is SVGIG (reference sequence). The CDR3 loop is CAWSVLAGVNIQYF. The CDR3 DNA is TGTGCCTGGAGTGTATTAGCGGGGGTGAACATTCAGTACTTC.